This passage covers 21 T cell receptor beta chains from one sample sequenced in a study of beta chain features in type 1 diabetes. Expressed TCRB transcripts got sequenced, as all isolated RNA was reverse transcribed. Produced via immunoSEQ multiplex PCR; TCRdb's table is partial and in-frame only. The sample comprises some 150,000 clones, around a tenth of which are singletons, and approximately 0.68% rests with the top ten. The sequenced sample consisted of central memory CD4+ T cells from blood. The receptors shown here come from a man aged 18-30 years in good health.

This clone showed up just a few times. As DNA, the CDR3 is TGCGCCAGCTCCGGGAGCGGGGGACGCACAGATACGCAGTATTTT. Protein sequence: CASSGSGGRTDTQYF. The gene calls are TRBV5-1 and TRBJ2-3; 8 bases fit TRBD2. Germline trimming cut 7 bases from V and 1 base from J; bases unmatched to any gene: 8. The CDR3 is 15 amino acids. The germline V gene encodes CDR1 SGHRS and CDR2 YFSETQ.

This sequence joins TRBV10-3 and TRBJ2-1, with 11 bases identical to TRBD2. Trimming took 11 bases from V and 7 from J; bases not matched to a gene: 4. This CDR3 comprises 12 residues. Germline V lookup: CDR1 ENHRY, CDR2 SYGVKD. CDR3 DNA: TGTGCCGTAGCGGGGGGGGAGAATGAGCAGTTCTTC. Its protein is CAVAGGENEQFF.

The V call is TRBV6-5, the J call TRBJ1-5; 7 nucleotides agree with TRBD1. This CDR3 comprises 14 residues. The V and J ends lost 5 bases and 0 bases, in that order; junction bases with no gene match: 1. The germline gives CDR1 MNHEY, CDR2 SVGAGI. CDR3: CASSRDSSNQPQHF. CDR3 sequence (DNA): TGTGCCAGCAGTCGGGACAGTAGCAATCAGCCCCAGCATTTT.

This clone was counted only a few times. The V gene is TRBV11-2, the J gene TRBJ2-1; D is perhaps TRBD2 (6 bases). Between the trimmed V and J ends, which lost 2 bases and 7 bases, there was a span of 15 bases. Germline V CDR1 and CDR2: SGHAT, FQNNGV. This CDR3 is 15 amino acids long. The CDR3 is CASSLLAGLRNEQFF. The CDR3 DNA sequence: TGTGCCAGCAGCTTACTAGCAGGACTAAGGAATGAGCAGTTCTTC.

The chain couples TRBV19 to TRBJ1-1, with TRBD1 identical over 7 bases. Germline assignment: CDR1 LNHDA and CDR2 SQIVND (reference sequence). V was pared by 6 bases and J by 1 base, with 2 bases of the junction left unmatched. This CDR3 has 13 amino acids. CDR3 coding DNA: TGTGCCAGTAGCTGGGACAGGAACACTGAAGCTTTCTTT. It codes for CASSWDRNTEAFF.

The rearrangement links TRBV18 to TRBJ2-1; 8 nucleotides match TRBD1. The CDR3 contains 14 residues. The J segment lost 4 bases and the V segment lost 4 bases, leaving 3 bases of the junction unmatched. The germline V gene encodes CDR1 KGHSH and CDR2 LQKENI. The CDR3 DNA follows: TGTGCCAGCTCACAAACAGGGGGATACAATGAGCAGTTCTTC. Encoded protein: CASSQTGGYNEQFF.

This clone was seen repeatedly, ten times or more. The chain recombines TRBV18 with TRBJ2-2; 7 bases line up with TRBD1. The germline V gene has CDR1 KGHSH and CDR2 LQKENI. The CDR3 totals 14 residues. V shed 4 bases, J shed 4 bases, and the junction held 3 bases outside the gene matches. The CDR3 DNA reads TGTGCCAGCTCACTGGGGACAGCCACCGGGGAGCTGTTTTTT. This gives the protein CASSLGTATGELFF.

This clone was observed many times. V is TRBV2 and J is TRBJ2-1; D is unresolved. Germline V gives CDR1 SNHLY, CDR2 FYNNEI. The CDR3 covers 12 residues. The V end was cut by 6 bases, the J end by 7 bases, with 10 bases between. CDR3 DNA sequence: TGTGCCAGCAGGGCTAGTGGTAATGAGCAGTTCTTC. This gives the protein CASRASGNEQFF.

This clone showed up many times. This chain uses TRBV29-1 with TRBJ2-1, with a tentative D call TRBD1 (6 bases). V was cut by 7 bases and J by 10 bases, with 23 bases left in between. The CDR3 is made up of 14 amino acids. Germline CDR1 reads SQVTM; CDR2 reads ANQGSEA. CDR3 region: CSAILGTNTWEQFF. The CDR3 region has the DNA TGCAGCGCTATACTCGGGACAAATACATGGGAGCAGTTCTTC.

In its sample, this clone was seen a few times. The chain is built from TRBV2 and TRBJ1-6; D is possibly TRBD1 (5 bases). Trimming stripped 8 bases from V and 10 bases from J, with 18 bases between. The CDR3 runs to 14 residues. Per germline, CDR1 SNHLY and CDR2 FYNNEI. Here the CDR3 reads CASDKGLSGSPLHF. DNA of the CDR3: TGTGCCAGCGACAAGGGACTATCAGGCTCACCCCTCCACTTT.

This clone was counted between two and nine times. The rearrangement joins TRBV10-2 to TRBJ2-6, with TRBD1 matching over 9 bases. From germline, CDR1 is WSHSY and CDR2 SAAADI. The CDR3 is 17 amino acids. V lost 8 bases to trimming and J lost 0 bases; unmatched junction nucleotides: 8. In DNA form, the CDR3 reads TGCGCCAGCGGACCGGGACAGGGAGTCTCTGGGGCCAACGTCCTGACTTTC. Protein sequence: CASGPGQGVSGANVLTF.

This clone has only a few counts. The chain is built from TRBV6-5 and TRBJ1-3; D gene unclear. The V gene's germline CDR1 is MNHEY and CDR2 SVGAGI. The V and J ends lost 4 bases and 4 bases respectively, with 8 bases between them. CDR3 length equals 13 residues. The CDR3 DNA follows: TGTGCCAGCAGTTCCGGGATCGGAAACACCATATATTTT. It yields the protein CASSSGIGNTIYF.

The CDR3 sequence: CASSLRENRADSPLHF. The CDR3 DNA reads as TGTGCCAGCAGCTTAAGGGAAAACAGGGCGGATTCACCCCTCCACTTT. The V gene is TRBV7-3, the J gene TRBJ1-6, with D possibly matching TRBD1 (6 bases). Trimming took off 1 base at V and 8 bases at J, with 15 bases between the two ends. Germline CDR1 SGHTA, CDR2 FQGTGA. This CDR3 spans 16 amino acids.

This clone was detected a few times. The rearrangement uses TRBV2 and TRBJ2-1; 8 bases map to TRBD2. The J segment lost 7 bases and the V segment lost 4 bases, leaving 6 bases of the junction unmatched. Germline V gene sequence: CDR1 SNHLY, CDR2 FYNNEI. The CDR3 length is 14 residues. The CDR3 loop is CASSVGTSQNEQFF. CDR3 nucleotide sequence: TGTGCCAGCAGTGTGGGGACTAGTCAAAATGAGCAGTTCTTC. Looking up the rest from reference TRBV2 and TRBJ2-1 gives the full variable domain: EPEVTQTPSHQVTQMGQEVILRCVPISNHLYFYWYRQILGQKVEFLVSFYNNEISEKSEIFDDQFSVERPDGSNFTLKIRSTKLEDSAMYFCASSVGTSQNEQFFGPGTRLTVL.

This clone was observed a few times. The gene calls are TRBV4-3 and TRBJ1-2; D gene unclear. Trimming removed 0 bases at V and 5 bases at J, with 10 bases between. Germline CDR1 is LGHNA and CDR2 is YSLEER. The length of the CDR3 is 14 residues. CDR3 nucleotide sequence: TGCGCCAGCAGCCAAGACCCGAAGGAGTATGGCTACACCTTC. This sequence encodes CASSQDPKEYGYTF.

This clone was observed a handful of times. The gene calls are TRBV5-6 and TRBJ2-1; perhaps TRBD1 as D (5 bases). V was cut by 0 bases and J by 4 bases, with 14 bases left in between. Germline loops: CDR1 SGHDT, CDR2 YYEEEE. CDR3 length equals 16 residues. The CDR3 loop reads CASSLAVGASYNEQFF. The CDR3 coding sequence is TGTGCCAGCAGCTTGGCGGTTGGGGCCAGTTACAATGAGCAGTTCTTC.

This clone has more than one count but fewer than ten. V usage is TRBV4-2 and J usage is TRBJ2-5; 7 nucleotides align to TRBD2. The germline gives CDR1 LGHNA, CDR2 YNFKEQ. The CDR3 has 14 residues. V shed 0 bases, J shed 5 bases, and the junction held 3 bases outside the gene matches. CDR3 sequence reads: CASSQELAWETQYF. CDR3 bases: TGTGCCAGCAGCCAAGAACTAGCGTGGGAGACCCAGTACTTC.

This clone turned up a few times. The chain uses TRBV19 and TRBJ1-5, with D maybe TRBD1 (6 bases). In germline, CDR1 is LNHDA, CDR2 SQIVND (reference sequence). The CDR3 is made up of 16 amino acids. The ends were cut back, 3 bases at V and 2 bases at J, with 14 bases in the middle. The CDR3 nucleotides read TGTGCCAGTAGTATGACAGGCTCTCTCGGCAATCAGCCCCAGCATTTT. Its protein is CASSMTGSLGNQPQHF. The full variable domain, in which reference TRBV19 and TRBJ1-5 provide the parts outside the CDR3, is DGGITQSPKYLFRKEGQNVTLSCEQNLNHDAMYWYRQDPGQGLRLIYYSQIVNDFQKGDIAEGYSVSREKKESFPLTVTSAQKNPTAFYLCASSMTGSLGNQPQHFGDGTRLSIL.

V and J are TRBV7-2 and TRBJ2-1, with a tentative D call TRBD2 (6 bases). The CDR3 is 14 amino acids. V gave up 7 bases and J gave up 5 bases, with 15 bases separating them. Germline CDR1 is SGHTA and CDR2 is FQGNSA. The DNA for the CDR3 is TGTGCCAGCATCCTGGGAGGCAACCACAATGAGCAGTTCTTC. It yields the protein CASILGGNHNEQFF. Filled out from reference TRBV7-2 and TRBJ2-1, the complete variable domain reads GAGVSQSPSNKVTEKGKDVELRCDPISGHTALYWYRQSLGQGLEFLIYFQGNSAPDKSGLPSDRFSAERTGGSVSTLTIQRTQQEDSAVYLCASILGGNHNEQFFGPGTRLTVL.

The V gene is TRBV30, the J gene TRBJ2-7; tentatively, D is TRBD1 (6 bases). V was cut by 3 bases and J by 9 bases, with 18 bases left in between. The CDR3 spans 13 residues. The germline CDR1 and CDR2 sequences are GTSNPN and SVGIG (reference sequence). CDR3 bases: TGTGCCTGGAGCGCTCAGGGGAGTCAGGGGCAGTACTTC. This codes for CAWSAQGSQGQYF.

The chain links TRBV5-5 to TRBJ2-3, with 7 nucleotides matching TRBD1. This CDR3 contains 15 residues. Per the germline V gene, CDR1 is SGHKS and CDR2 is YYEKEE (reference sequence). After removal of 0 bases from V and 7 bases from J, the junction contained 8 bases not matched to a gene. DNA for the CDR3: TGTGCCAGCAGCTTGGAAGGGGGCGAGCGATATACGCAGTATTTT. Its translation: CASSLEGGERYTQYF.